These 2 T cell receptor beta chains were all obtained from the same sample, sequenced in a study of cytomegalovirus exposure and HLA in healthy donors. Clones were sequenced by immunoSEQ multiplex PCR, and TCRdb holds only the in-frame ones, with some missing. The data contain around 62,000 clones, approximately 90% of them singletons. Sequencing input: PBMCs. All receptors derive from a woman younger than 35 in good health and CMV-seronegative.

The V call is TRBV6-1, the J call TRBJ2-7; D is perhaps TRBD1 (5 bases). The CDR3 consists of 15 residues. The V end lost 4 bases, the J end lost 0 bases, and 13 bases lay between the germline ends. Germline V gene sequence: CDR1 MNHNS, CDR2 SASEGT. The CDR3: CASSATVRSSYEQYF. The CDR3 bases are TGTGCCAGCAGTGCGACAGTCCGGAGCTCCTACGAGCAGTACTTC.

CDR3 amino acids: CAWSATRASEAFF. The CDR3 DNA is TGTGCCTGGAGTGCAACGAGGGCGTCTGAAGCTTTCTTT. This chain joins TRBV30 and TRBJ1-1, with D uncertain. The ends were cut back, 1 base at V and 6 bases at J, with 12 bases in the middle. The length of the CDR3 is 13 residues. The germline V gene encodes CDR1 GTSNPN and CDR2 SVGIG (reference sequence).